This is a list of T cell receptor beta chains from one sample in a study of blood T cell repertoires in COVID-19. Repertoires were generated with immunoSEQ multiplex PCR, while TCRdb's copy carries only in-frame clones and drops some. The sample holds around 24,000 clones; about four fifths are singletons and the top ten take about 16%. Sample: peripheral blood. All receptors derive from an elderly man with active or convalescent COVID-19. CDR3s include the opening cysteine and the closing phenylalanine or tryptophan. Fields, in order: clone size, D gene, V gene, J gene, CDR3 DNA, CDR3 protein. The D gene is left open where the match is weak. Only part of the rows carry a size: once, few, many, or a class if the clone is expanded.

size: -; D: TRBD1; V: TRBV5-8; J: TRBJ2-1; DNA: TGTGCCAGCAGCCGGGACAGGGGGCTAATAGAGCAGTTCTTC; CDR3: CASSRDRGLIEQFF
size: -; D: -; V: TRBV9; J: TRBJ2-1; DNA: TGTGCCAGCAGCCCGACTAGGACCTACAATGAGCAGTTCTTC; CDR3: CASSPTRTYNEQFF
size: -; D: TRBD2; V: TRBV7-2; J: TRBJ2-3; DNA: TGTGCCAGCAGCTTCACGTGGAGCGGGGGGGCGGGTACAGATACGCAGTATTTT; CDR3: CASSFTWSGGAGTDTQYF
size: medium-sized; D: TRBD1; V: TRBV19; J: TRBJ1-2; DNA: TGTGCCAGTAGTATGGTAACAGGGGGCAAGAACTATGGCTACACCTTC; CDR3: CASSMVTGGKNYGYTF
size: -; D: -; V: TRBV9; J: TRBJ1-3; DNA: TGTGCCAGCAGCGTAGAGGAAAGCGGGGGGCTCCATTCTGGAAACACCATATATTTT; CDR3: CASSVEESGGLHSGNTIYF
size: -; D: TRBD2; V: TRBV7-2; J: TRBJ2-7; DNA: TGTGCCAGCAGCTTCGATAGCGGGAGGGTTCGGGAGCAGTACTTC; CDR3: CASSFDSGRVREQYF
size: few; D: TRBD1; V: TRBV5-1; J: TRBJ1-2; DNA: TGCGCCAGCAGCTGGGACAGGGGATTGGAGGGCTACACCTTC; CDR3: CASSWDRGLEGYTF
size: -; D: TRBD1; V: TRBV24-1; J: TRBJ1-4; DNA: TGTGCCACCAGTGAGGGGGGACAGCGCAAAAATGAAAAACTGTTTTTT; CDR3: CATSEGGQRKNEKLFF
size: -; D: TRBD1; V: TRBV4-1; J: TRBJ1-6; DNA: TGCGCCAGCAGCCAAACGACAGGGGTGGCCTATAATTCACCCCTCCACTTT; CDR3: CASSQTTGVAYNSPLHF
size: -; D: -; V: TRBV11-2; J: TRBJ1-3; DNA: TGTGCCAGCAGCTTAGCTACGACTCCCCCTGGAAACACCATATATTTT; CDR3: CASSLATTPPGNTIYF
size: few; D: TRBD2; V: TRBV14; J: TRBJ2-1; DNA: TGTGCCAGCACTTTCCTAGCGGGAGGGATGGGTGAGCAGTTCTTC; CDR3: CASTFLAGGMGEQFF
size: -; D: TRBD2; V: TRBV4-1; J: TRBJ2-1; DNA: TGCGCCAGCAGCCGGACTAGCGGGAGGATCCATGAGCAGTTCTTC; CDR3: CASSRTSGRIHEQFF
size: -; D: TRBD1; V: TRBV4-2; J: TRBJ1-2; DNA: TGTGCCAGCAGCCTACTTACCGGGACAGGGGTTGGCTACACCTTC; CDR3: CASSLLTGTGVGYTF
size: -; D: -; V: TRBV19; J: TRBJ1-5; DNA: TGTGCCAGTACCGGGACCGGGGGGTCGATGCCCCAGCATTTT; CDR3: CASTGTGGSMPQHF
size: -; D: -; V: TRBV4-1; J: TRBJ1-2; DNA: TGCGCCAGCAGCCAAGATTGGCAGGGATTAAATGGCTACACCTTC; CDR3: CASSQDWQGLNGYTF
size: -; D: TRBD2; V: TRBV6-1; J: TRBJ2-1; DNA: TGTGCCAGCAGTGAAGCGCGGGAGGGGAGCTCCTACAATGAGCAGTTCTTC; CDR3: CASSEAREGSSYNEQFF
size: -; D: TRBD1; V: TRBV5-1; J: TRBJ1-2; DNA: TGCGCCAGCAGCTTAACAGGGGACCTCTCGAACTATGGCTACACCTTC; CDR3: CASSLTGDLSNYGYTF
size: -; D: -; V: TRBV4-1; J: TRBJ1-4; DNA: TGCGCCAGCAGCCAAGTCCCAGGGACAACTAATGAAAAACTGTTTTTT; CDR3: CASSQVPGTTNEKLFF
size: -; D: -; V: TRBV11-2; J: TRBJ2-1; DNA: TGTGCCAGCAGCTTAGTTGGAGGGGATGAGCAGTTCTTC; CDR3: CASSLVGGDEQFF
size: once; D: -; V: TRBV6-6; J: TRBJ1-2; DNA: TGTGCCAGCAGTTACGGGCAGGGGACTAACTATGGCTACACCTTC; CDR3: CASSYGQGTNYGYTF
size: -; D: TRBD1; V: TRBV5-1; J: TRBJ1-3; DNA: TGCGCCAGCAGCTTGGGACAGGGAGACTCGAACACCATATATTTT; CDR3: CASSLGQGDSNTIYF
size: -; D: -; V: TRBV7-2; J: TRBJ1-2; DNA: TGTGCCAGCAGTCCTATCCTTTTGATGGATGGCTACACCTTC; CDR3: CASSPILLMDGYTF
size: -; D: TRBD1; V: TRBV19; J: TRBJ2-1; DNA: TGTGCCAGTAGTATCCAGACAGGGGGCATGAATGAGCAGTTCTTC; CDR3: CASSIQTGGMNEQFF
size: -; D: -; V: TRBV15; J: TRBJ1-5; DNA: TGTGCCACCAGCGGCGGGACCCAGCATTTT; CDR3: CATSGGTQHF
size: -; D: TRBD1; V: TRBV6-6; J: TRBJ1-4; DNA: TGTGCCAGCAGTCCTCCGGGACAGAATAATGAAAAACTGTTTTTT; CDR3: CASSPPGQNNEKLFF
size: -; D: -; V: TRBV19; J: TRBJ1-6; DNA: TGTGCCAGTACCCTGGGGCAGGGGATTTCACCCCTCCACTTT; CDR3: CASTLGQGISPLHF
size: -; D: TRBD1; V: TRBV15; J: TRBJ2-4; DNA: TGTGCCACCAGCTTGGACAGGGAAAACATTCAGTACTTC; CDR3: CATSLDRENIQYF
size: once; D: TRBD2; V: TRBV28; J: TRBJ2-7; DNA: TGTGCCAGCAGGTCAGGGAGGGCGGGAGTAACCTACGAGCAGTACTTC; CDR3: CASRSGRAGVTYEQYF
size: -; D: TRBD1; V: TRBV10-2; J: TRBJ1-2; DNA: TGCGCCAGCAGCCCCCTGGGGACAGGGTACGGCTACACCTTC; CDR3: CASSPLGTGYGYTF